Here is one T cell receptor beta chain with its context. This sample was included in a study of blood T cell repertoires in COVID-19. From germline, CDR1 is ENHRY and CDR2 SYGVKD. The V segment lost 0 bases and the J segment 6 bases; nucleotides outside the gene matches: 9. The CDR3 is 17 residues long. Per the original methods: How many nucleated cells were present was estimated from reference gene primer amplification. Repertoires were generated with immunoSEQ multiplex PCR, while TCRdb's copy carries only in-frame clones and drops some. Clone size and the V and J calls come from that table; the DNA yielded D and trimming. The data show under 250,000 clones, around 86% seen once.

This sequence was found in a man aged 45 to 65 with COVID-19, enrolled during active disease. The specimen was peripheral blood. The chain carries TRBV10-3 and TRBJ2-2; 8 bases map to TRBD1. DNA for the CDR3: TGTGCCATCAGTGAGTCGAGGGCAGGGGGCAATGCCGGGGAGCTGTTTTTT. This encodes CAISESRAGGNAGELFF.